The 22 T cell receptor beta chains below come from one sample, sequenced in a study of OX40 agonist ivuxolimab in advanced cancers. The data were produced by immunoSEQ multiplex PCR, yet TCRdb's version contains in-frame clones alone and is incomplete. The profile shows around 80,000 clones, about 88% of them singletons. The starting material was CD4+ or CD8+ T cells sorted from blood, obtained in a trial of the OX40 agonist ivuxolimab. These receptor sequences come from an adult with an advanced solid tumor such as melanoma, head and neck, liver or kidney cancer.

This sequence joins TRBV30 and TRBJ2-1; D possibly corresponds to TRBD2 (6 bases). The CDR3 is made up of 14 amino acids. The V gene lost 2 bases and the J gene lost 2 bases, with 10 bases spanning the gap. Germline CDR1 reads GTSNPN; CDR2 reads SVGIG (reference sequence). This CDR3 reads CAWSRGGTYNEQFF. The CDR3 nucleotides read TGTGCCTGGAGTCGGGGAGGCACCTACAATGAGCAGTTCTTC.

The V gene is TRBV5-1, the J gene TRBJ2-7; D uncertain. The V and J ends lost 4 bases and 0 bases respectively, with 11 bases between them. The V gene's germline CDR1 is SGHRS and CDR2 YFSETQ. CDR3 length: 14 amino acids. CDR3 sequence (DNA): TGCGCCAGCAGCAAAGACGGCCGCTCCTACGAGCAGTACTTC. Protein product: CASSKDGRSYEQYF.

The chain employs TRBV13 and TRBJ1-1, with D possibly TRBD1 on 6 matching bases. V lost 4 bases, J lost 5 bases, and 20 bases lay in between. The CDR3 is 16 amino acids. The germline gives CDR1 PRHDT, CDR2 FYEKMQ (reference sequence). CDR3 sequence: CASSSRQDGFGTEAFF. The CDR3 nucleotides read TGTGCCAGCAGCTCAAGACAGGACGGGTTTGGGACTGAAGCTTTCTTT.

V gene TRBV5-1 combines with J gene TRBJ1-1; a possible D gene is TRBD1 (5 bases). V was trimmed by 3 bases and J by 1 base, leaving 13 bases between them. The germline V gene has CDR1 SGHRS and CDR2 YFSETQ. The CDR3 contains 15 residues. As DNA, the CDR3 is TGCGCCAGCAGCTGGAGCGCGAGGGGGAACACTGAAGCTTTCTTT. Protein: CASSWSARGNTEAFF.

The chain joins TRBV11-2 to TRBJ1-2; maybe TRBD1 (6 bases). Per the germline V gene, CDR1 is SGHAT and CDR2 is FQNNGV. The CDR3 is made up of 14 amino acids. Trimming left V 5 bases short and J 4 bases short, with 14 bases between. The CDR3 is CASSPGARTYGYTF. As DNA, the CDR3 is TGTGCCAGCAGCCCGGGGGCGCGTACCTATGGCTACACCTTC.

The chain uses TRBV7-2 and TRBJ2-7, with D unclear. CDR3 length equals 15 residues. V gave up 2 bases and J gave up 2 bases, with 13 bases separating them. Germline CDR1 reads SGHTA; CDR2 reads FQGNSA. CDR3 protein: CASSLTPGRAYEQYF. DNA of the CDR3: TGTGCCAGCAGCTTAACTCCCGGGCGTGCCTACGAGCAGTACTTC.

The V and J genes are TRBV10-3 and TRBJ1-2; D gene ambiguous. Germline-derived CDR1 and CDR2 are ENHRY and SYGVKD. Deletions cut 2 bases from V and 0 bases from J, with 7 bases between. This CDR3 spans 14 amino acids. CDR3 amino acids: CAISEGGSNYGYTF. CDR3 bases: TGTGCCATCAGTGAGGGCGGATCTAACTATGGCTACACCTTC.

The V gene is TRBV19, the J gene TRBJ1-4; 8 nucleotides align to TRBD1. Germline loops: CDR1 LNHDA, CDR2 SQIVND (reference sequence). The V and J ends lost 4 bases and 0 bases, in that order; junction bases with no gene match: 1. This CDR3 spans 15 amino acids. The CDR3 region is CASSTTGATNEKLFF. The CDR3 DNA is TGTGCCAGTAGTACGACAGGGGCAACTAATGAAAAACTGTTTTTT.

The genes are TRBV11-3 and TRBJ2-3; 7 bases fit TRBD2. After removal of 0 bases from V and 5 bases from J, the junction contained 5 bases not matched to a gene. CDR1 and CDR2 from the germline V gene are SGHNT and YENEEA. This CDR3 contains 15 residues. The chain's CDR3 is CASSLEGREVDTQYF. The CDR3 coding sequence is TGTGCCAGCAGCTTAGAAGGGAGGGAGGTAGATACGCAGTATTTT.

V gene TRBV30 combines with J gene TRBJ1-1; D perhaps matches TRBD1 (6 bases). V gave up 2 bases and J gave up 4 bases, with 8 bases separating them. Looked up from germline, CDR1 is GTSNPN and CDR2 is SVGIG (reference sequence). The CDR3 totals 12 residues. This CDR3 is CAWSMDSTEAFF. CDR3 DNA sequence: TGTGCCTGGAGTATGGACAGCACTGAAGCTTTCTTT.

The chain is built from TRBV5-1 and TRBJ1-4, with unresolved D. Between the trimmed V and J ends, which lost 5 bases and 4 bases, there was a span of 9 bases. CDR3 length: 13 residues. Germline CDR1 reads SGHRS; CDR2 reads YFSETQ. CDR3 loop: CASSGGGNEKLFF. CDR3 bases: TGCGCCAGCAGTGGTGGCGGTAATGAAAAACTGTTTTTT.

The V call is TRBV5-4, the J call TRBJ2-7, with D unclear. This CDR3 is built from 14 residues. The germline V gene encodes CDR1 SGHNT and CDR2 YYREEE (reference sequence). Trimming took off 0 bases at V and 6 bases at J, with 13 bases between the two ends. CDR3 nucleotides: TGTGCCAGCAGCTTGGGAACTATTCTGGGCGAGCAGTACTTC. This sequence encodes CASSLGTILGEQYF.

This sequence joins TRBV19 and TRBJ2-3, with D unclear. Germline V CDR1 and CDR2: LNHDA, SQIVND (reference sequence). V dropped 5 bases and J dropped 6 bases, with 18 bases sitting between them. The CDR3 runs to 15 residues. The CDR3 protein is CASSPHNSAGDTQYF. The CDR3 DNA reads TGTGCCAGTAGTCCTCACAACTCAGCAGGTGATACGCAGTATTTT.

V and J are TRBV30 and TRBJ1-3, with unresolved D. The germline CDR1 and CDR2 sequences are GTSNPN and SVGIG (reference sequence). The V and J ends lost 4 bases and 1 base respectively, with 11 bases between them. This CDR3 region has 14 residues. The CDR3 DNA reads as TGTGCCTGGAAATATCGAAGATCTGGAAACACCATATATTTT. Its translation is CAWKYRRSGNTIYF.

The J gene is TRBJ2-1, the V gene TRBV6-1; possible D gene TRBD1, 6 bases. Germline V gene lookup returns CDR1 MNHNS and CDR2 SASEGT. This CDR3 contains 15 residues. Between the trimmed V and J ends, which lost 4 bases and 6 bases, there was a span of 16 bases. The CDR3: CASSGQALRRNEQFF. CDR3 nucleotide sequence: TGTGCCAGCAGTGGACAGGCTCTACGGCGCAATGAGCAGTTCTTC.

The chain combines TRBV19 with TRBJ1-5; the D gene is possibly TRBD1 (6 bases). Germline CDR1 LNHDA, CDR2 SQIVND (reference sequence). Deletions cut 3 bases from V and 6 bases from J, with 9 bases between. The CDR3 is 13 amino acids. The DNA of the CDR3 is TGTGCCAGTAGTATCGAGGACAGTCAGCCCCAGCATTTT. Amino acids: CASSIEDSQPQHF.

The chain is built from TRBV2 and TRBJ2-7; D ambiguous. The CDR3 totals 12 residues. The V end was cut by 6 bases, the J end by 0 bases, with 6 bases between. CDR1 and CDR2 from the germline V gene are SNHLY and FYNNEI. CDR3 DNA sequence: TGTGCCAGCAGACCGAGCTCCTACGAGCAGTACTTC. This translates into CASRPSSYEQYF.

CDR3 sequence reads: CASRLELDSPLHF. The CDR3 nucleotides read TGTGCCAGCAGACTTGAACTAGATTCACCCCTCCACTTT. This chain uses TRBV7-2 with TRBJ1-6; D is unresolved. The CDR3 sequence is 13 residues long. In germline, CDR1 is SGHTA, CDR2 FQGNSA. V was cut by 6 bases and J by 8 bases, with 11 bases left in between.

The chain is built from TRBV6-1 and TRBJ1-1; a possible D gene is TRBD1 (5 bases). This CDR3 is built from 14 residues. The germline V gene encodes CDR1 MNHNS and CDR2 SASEGT. V gave up 1 base and J gave up 1 base, with 7 bases separating them. CDR3 nucleotide sequence: TGTGCCAGCAGTGAAGGGGGGAGGAACACTGAAGCTTTCTTT. Protein sequence: CASSEGGRNTEAFF.

The chain links TRBV9 to TRBJ2-3, with D tentatively TRBD2 (6 bases). The V gene's germline CDR1 is SGDLS and CDR2 YYNGEE. The CDR3 is 16 amino acids. Between the trimmed V and J ends, which lost 4 bases and 0 bases, there was a span of 15 bases. CDR3 bases: TGTGCCAGCAGCCCACAACCGGGACTTAGCACAGATACGCAGTATTTT. As protein: CASSPQPGLSTDTQYF.

The rearrangement uses TRBV19 and TRBJ2-1; D not certain. The CDR3 is 10 residues long. CDR1 is LNHDA, CDR2 SQIVND, per germline (reference sequence). Trimming took 7 bases from V and 8 from J, leaving 6 bases between them. For the CDR3, the DNA is TGTGCCAGTAAGGCCGATGAGCAGTTCTTC. It specifies CASKADEQFF.

V usage is TRBV30 and J usage is TRBJ2-4, with D perhaps matching TRBD2 (5 bases). CDR3 size: 12 residues. The ends were cut back, 6 bases at V and 1 base at J, with 7 bases in the middle. Germline values: CDR1 GTSNPN, CDR2 SVGIG (reference sequence). The CDR3 bases are TGTGCCTGTGTAGCGGCCAAAAACATTCAGTACTTC. This gives the protein CACVAAKNIQYF.